This T cell receptor beta chain comes out of a study of response to subunit inactivated influenza vaccine. Study-level points and caveats: The study's authors posited that every seasonal influenza vaccination enlists few new T cells.

CDR3 length equals 14 residues. Trimming shortened V by 4 bases and J by 3 bases, and 13 bases separated the two germline ends. The germline CDR1 and CDR2 sequences are SQVTM and ANQGSEA. Via MiXCR, TCRdb re-called the RT-PCR reads, giving one row per CDR3 protein. The sample lists hundreds of thousands of distinct CDR3 sequences; 14% were seen once. This clonotype was recorded many times. Its antigen is as yet unknown. The sequence derives from a man between 45 and 60 years old who received an inactivated influenza vaccine. The material was PBMCs from blood, obtained 14 to 15 days before vaccination. V is TRBV29-1 and J is TRBJ1-5; D gene unclear. CDR3 bases: TGCAGCGTTGCGGCCGCGGCCAACAATCAGCCCCAGCATTTT. It yields the protein CSVAAAANNQPQHF. The full variable domain, in which reference TRBV29-1 and TRBJ1-5 provide the parts outside the CDR3, is SAVISQKPSRDICQRGTSLTIQCQVDSQVTMMFWYRQQPGQSLTLIATANQGSEATYESGFVIDKFPISRPNLTFSTLTVSNMSPEDSSIYLCSVAAAANNQPQHFGDGTRLSIL.